The clone carrying this T cell receptor beta chain has a handful of counts. The germline V and J ends were trimmed by 0 bases and 3 bases, with 14 bases remaining between them. The germline V gene has CDR1 SGHAT and CDR2 FQNNGV. The CDR3 extends over 16 amino acids. The data are from a study of cytomegalovirus exposure and HLA in healthy donors. Primers for the PCR totalled 60 Vbeta and 13 Jbeta. Sequencing used immunoSEQ multiplex PCR; TCRdb keeps in-frame clones, though not all of them. Of over 100,000 clones in the sample, roughly 63% were seen once. V usage is TRBV11-2 and J usage is TRBJ1-2; D not resolved. Sequenced sample: PBMCs. The sequence derives from a man in his forties in good health and CMV-seropositive. CDR3 bases: TGTGCCAGCAGCTTAGACCGCACCGGGGTCCACTATGGCTACACCTTC. It yields the protein CASSLDRTGVHYGYTF.